This TCR beta chain was observed in a study of T-cell reconstitution after alpha-beta-depleted transplantation in children. This clonotype was seen a few times. Library preparation (for TCRbeta) was performed with unique molecular identifiers. TCRdb analysed the PCR reads with MiXCR anew, one entry per CDR3 protein. The table shows approximately 1,000,000 distinct CDR3 sequences, with about 29% occurring only once. CDR1 and CDR2 (germline): SQVTM, ANQGSEA. Trimming took 2 bases from V and 7 from J, leaving 11 bases between them. This CDR3 region has 12 residues. The clonotype comes from a boy under two years old who had a stem cell transplant for SCID, so the T cells may come from the graft donor. The chain joins TRBV29-1 to TRBJ2-5; no clear D gene. This sample comprised PBMCs, mostly from graft donor cells, obtained 360 days after TCRalphabeta/CD19-depleted stem cell transplant. CDR3 amino acids: CSVEPAPGTQYF. The DNA for the CDR3 is TGCAGCGTTGAACCTGCACCAGGGACCCAGTACTTC.